This T cell receptor (beta chain) was documented in a study of T cell responses to AZD1222 COVID-19 vaccine. Study-level results: Of spike-specific TCRs, nearly half reportedly target regions left unmutated in variants. White British ancestry dominated among donors, who included more females, and clonal diversity was possibly underestimated. Spike regions recognized by vaccine-associated CD4 TCRs spanned the protein, led by 160-218 and 743-854. None of the repertoires were sampled until the peak T cell response had passed.

Remarks on this clone: Its specificity is not known.

Repertoires were generated with immunoSEQ multiplex PCR, while TCRdb's copy carries only in-frame clones and drops some. Seen here are 150,000 to 200,000 clones, over 85% observed once, and the top ten hold over 0.95%. The junction had 8 bases not matched to a gene; V was cut back by 4 bases and J by 4 bases. CDR1 is SNHLY, CDR2 FYNNEI, per germline. The CDR3 covers 15 residues. This chain connects TRBV2 to TRBJ2-3; 7 bases map to TRBD2. The source of this sequence is an adult who received the AZD1222 COVID-19 vaccine. The input for sequencing was peripheral blood, taken 28 days after the second AZD1222 dose. The CDR3 bases are TGTGCCAGCAGTGGGGCGGGGGTACTATCAGATACGCAGTATTTT. Translating gives CASSGAGVLSDTQYF.